The clone carrying this TCR beta chain turned up a few times. The sequenced template was cDNA made from the entire isolated RNA. Some clones are missing from TCRdb's copy, which holds only in-frame ones; the method was immunoSEQ multiplex PCR. In the table there are some 300,000 clones, 8% of which are singletons. The V segment lost 10 bases and the J segment 9 bases; nucleotides outside the gene matches: 10. Germline V lookup: CDR1 MDHEN, CDR2 SYDVKM. The CDR3 is 12 residues long. A single heparinised draw of around 0.11 L on average was taken per donor. The data are from a study of beta chain features in type 1 diabetes. Background on the study: Patients and healthy donors were similar in age, gender and cell yields.

The sample taken for sequencing was central memory CD4+ T cells from blood. The clonotype comes from a woman aged 18-29 years in good health. V usage is TRBV28 and J usage is TRBJ1-1, with 8 bases matching TRBD1. The CDR3 loop is CAILGGQAKAFF. The CDR3 bases are TGTGCCATCCTGGGGGGACAGGCTAAAGCTTTCTTT.